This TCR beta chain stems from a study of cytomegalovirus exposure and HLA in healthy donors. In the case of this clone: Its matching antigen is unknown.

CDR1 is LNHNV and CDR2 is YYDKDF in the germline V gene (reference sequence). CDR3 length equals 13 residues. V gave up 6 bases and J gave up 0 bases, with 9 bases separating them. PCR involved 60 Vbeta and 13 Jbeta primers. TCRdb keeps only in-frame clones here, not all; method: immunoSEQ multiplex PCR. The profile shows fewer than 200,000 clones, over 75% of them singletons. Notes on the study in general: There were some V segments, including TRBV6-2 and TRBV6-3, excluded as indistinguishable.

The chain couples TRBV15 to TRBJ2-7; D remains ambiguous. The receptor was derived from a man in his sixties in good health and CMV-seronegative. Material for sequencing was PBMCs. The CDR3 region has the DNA TGTGCCACCAGTCTCTCCTCCTCCTACGAGCAGTACTTC. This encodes CATSLSSSYEQYF.